This T cell receptor beta chain was identified in a study of T cells in Graves' hyperthyroidism and ophthalmopathy. Study overall: Peripheral blood was taken when the disease was first diagnosed, before any treatment began. Overall study results and limits: Most expanded thyroid clonotypes above 0.001 recurred in blood.

The germline V gene encodes CDR1 SGDLS and CDR2 YYNGEE. Trimming cost V 4 bases and J 4 bases; bases outside gene matches: 10. The CDR3 runs to 15 residues. Using RNA transcripts as the source, TCR beta CDR3 regions were amplified. The HTBI primer set drove a first-round RT-PCR of the TCR CDR3. TCRdb processed the multiplex PCR reads anew with MiXCR; each CDR3 protein has one entry. Of some 490,000 distinct CDR3 sequences in the sample, about 20% were seen once. Duration under 3 months, a NOSPECS grade of at least 4, and a Clinical Activity Score of at least 3 characterized the ophthalmopathy patients. Turning to this clonotype: Its antigen is currently unknown.

The sequenced sample was blood. V and J are TRBV9 and TRBJ1-2; TRBD1 matches at 7 bases. The origin of this receptor is an older woman with Graves' ophthalmopathy. The CDR3 DNA reads as TGTGCCAGCAGCATAACTAACAGGGGCCCCTATGGCTACACCTTC. It encodes CASSITNRGPYGYTF.